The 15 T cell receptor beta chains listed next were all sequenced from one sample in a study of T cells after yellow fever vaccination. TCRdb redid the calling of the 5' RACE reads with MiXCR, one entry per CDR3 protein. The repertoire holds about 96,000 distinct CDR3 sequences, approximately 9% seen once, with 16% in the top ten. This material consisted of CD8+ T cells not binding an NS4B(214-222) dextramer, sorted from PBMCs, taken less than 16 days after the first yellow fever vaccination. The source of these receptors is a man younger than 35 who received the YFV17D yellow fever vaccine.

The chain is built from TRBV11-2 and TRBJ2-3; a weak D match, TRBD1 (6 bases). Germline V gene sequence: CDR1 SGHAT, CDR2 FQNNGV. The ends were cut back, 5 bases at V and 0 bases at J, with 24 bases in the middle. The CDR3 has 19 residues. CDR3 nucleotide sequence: TGTGCCAGCAGCAAGCTAAGTGGGACACCCCCATTTAGCACAGATACGCAGTATTTT. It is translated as CASSKLSGTPPFSTDTQYF.

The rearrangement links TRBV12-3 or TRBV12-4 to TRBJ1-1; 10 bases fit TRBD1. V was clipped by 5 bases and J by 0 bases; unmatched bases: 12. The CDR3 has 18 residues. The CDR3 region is CASSPVGGQGRMNTEAFF. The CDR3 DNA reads TGTGCCAGCAGTCCCGTAGGGGGACAGGGGAGGATGAACACTGAAGCTTTCTTT.

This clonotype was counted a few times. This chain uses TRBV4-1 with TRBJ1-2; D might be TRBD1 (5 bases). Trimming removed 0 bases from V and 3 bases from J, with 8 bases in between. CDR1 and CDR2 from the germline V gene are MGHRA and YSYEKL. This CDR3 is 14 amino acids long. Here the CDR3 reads CASSQDREYYGYTF. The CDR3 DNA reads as TGCGCCAGCAGCCAAGACAGGGAGTACTATGGCTACACCTTC.

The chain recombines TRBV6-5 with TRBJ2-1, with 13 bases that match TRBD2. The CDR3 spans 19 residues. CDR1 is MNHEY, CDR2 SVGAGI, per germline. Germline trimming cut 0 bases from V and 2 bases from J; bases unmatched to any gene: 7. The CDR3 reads CASSYSIGLAGETYNEQFF. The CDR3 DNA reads TGTGCCAGCAGTTACTCGATCGGACTAGCGGGGGAGACCTACAATGAGCAGTTCTTC.

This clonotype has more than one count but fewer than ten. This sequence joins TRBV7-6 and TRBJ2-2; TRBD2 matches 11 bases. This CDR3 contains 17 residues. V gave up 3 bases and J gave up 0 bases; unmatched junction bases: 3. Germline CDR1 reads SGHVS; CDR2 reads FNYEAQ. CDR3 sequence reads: CASSFGTSGPNTGELFF. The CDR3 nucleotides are TGTGCCAGCAGCTTTGGGACTAGCGGACCGAACACCGGGGAGCTGTTTTTT. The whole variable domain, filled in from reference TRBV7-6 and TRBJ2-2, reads GAGVSQSPRYKVTKRGQDVALRCDPISGHVSLYWYRQALGQGPEFLTYFNYEAQQDKSGLPNDRFSAERPEGSISTLTIQRTEQRDSAMYRCASSFGTSGPNTGELFFGEGSRLTVL.

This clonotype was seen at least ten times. CDR3 in DNA: TGTGCCACCAGCAGAGAGGGAGATGGCTACACCTTC. Protein sequence: CATSREGDGYTF. The genes are TRBV15 and TRBJ1-2; D call uncertain. V lost 0 bases and J 6 bases, leaving 5 bases between the germline ends. The germline CDR1 and CDR2 sequences are LNHNV and YYDKDF (reference sequence). The CDR3 contains 12 residues.

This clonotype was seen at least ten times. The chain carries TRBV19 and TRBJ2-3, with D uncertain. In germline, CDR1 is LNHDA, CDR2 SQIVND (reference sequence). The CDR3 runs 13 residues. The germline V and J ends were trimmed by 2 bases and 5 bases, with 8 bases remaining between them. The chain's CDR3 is CASSIRPLDTQYF. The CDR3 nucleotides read TGTGCCAGTAGTATAAGGCCGCTAGATACGCAGTATTTT.

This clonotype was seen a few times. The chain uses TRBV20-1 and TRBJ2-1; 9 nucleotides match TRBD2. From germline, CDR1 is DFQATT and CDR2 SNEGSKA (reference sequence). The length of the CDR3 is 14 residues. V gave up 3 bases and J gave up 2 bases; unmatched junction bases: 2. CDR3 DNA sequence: TGCAGTGCTAGGCTAGCGGGGACCTACAATGAGCAGTTCTTC. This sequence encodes CSARLAGTYNEQFF.

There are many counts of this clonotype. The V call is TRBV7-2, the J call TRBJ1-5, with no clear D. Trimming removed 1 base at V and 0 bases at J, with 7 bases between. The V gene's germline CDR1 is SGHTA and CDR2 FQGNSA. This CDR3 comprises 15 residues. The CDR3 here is CASSLVPNSNQPQHF. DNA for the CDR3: TGTGCCAGCAGCTTAGTACCGAATAGCAATCAGCCCCAGCATTTT.

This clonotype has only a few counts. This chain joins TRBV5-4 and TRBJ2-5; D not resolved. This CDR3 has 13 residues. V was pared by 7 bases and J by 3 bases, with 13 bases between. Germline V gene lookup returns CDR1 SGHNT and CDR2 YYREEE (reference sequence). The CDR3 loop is CASASSGEETQYF. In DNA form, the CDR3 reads TGTGCCAGCGCCTCCTCCGGCGAAGAGACCCAGTACTTC.

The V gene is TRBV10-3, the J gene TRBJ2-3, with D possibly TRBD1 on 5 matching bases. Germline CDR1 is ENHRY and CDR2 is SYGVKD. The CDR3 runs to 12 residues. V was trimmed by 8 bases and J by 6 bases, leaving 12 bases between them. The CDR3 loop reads CAISKDTDTQYF. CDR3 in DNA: TGTGCCATCTCTAAGGACACGGATACGCAGTATTTT.

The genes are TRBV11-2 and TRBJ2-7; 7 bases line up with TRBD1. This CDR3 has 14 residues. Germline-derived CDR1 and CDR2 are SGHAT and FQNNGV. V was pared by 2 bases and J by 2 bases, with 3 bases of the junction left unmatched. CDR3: CASSLWDSTYEQYV. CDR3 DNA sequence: TGTGCCAGCAGCTTATGGGACAGTACCTACGAGCAGTACGTC.

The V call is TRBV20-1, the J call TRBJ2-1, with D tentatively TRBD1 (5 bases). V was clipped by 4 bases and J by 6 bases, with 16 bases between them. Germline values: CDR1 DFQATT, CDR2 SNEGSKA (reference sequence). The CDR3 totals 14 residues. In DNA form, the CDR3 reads TGCAGTGCTACCCCATCCGGCAGGGTCAATGAGCAGTTCTTC. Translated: CSATPSGRVNEQFF.

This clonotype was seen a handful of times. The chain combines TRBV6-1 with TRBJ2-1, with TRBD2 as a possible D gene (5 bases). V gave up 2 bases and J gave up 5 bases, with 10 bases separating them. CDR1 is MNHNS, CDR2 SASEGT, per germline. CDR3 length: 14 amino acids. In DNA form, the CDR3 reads TGTGCCAGCAGTGAATGGTCGGGGAACAATGAGCAGTTCTTC. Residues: CASSEWSGNNEQFF.

The CDR3 DNA reads TGTGCCAGCAGTTACGCGGGCTACTTCTACGAGCAGTACTTC. This sequence encodes CASSYAGYFYEQYF. The chain carries TRBV6-2 or TRBV6-3 and TRBJ2-7; D is perhaps TRBD2 (5 bases). V dropped 2 bases and J dropped 3 bases, with 11 bases sitting between them. Germline CDR1 reads MNHEY; CDR2 reads SVGEGT. The CDR3 extends over 14 amino acids.